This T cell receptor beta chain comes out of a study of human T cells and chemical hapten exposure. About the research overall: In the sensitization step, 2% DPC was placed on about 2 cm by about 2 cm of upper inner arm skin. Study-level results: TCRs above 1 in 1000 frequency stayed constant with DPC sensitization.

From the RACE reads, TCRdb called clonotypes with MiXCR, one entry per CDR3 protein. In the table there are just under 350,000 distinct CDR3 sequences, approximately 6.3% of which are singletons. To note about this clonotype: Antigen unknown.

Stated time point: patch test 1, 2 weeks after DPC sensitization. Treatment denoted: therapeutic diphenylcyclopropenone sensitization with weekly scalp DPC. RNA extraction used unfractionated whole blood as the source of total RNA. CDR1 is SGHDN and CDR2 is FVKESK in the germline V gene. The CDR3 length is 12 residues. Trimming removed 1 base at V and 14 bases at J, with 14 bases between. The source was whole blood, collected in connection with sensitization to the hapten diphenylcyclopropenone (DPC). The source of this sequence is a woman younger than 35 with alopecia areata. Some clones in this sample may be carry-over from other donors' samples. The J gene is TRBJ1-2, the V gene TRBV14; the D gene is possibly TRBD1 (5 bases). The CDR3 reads CASSQVPQAFTF. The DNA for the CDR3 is TGTGCCAGCAGCCAAGTGCCACAGGCTTTTACCTTC.